Following are 9 T cell receptor beta chains from one sample sequenced in a study of CD8+ T cells in alopecia areata (dated by TCRdb to the late 2010s). This specimen's treatment or condition label, interpreted: oral pan-JAK inhibitor, 5-10 mg twice daily. Preparation of the library involved the immunoSEQ multiplex PCR assay. To provide template for TCR sequencing, every sample had RNA extracted and reverse transcribed into cDNA. TCRdb obtained this table from immuneACCESS and retained in-frame rearrangements with V and J assigned. These tables miss some clones; where compared with another copy, unresolved V genes account for less than half of the shortfall, and the remainder is unexplained. The sample contains approximately 180,000 clones, 50% to 75% of them found a single time. The ten largest clones take up 16% of the sample. The sample consisted of CD4+ T cells sorted from blood, taken at approximately week 56, from a patient treated with tofacitinib. These receptors were obtained from a human donor with alopecia areata.

The rearrangement uses TRBV30 and TRBJ2-1; D is ambiguous. Germline V gives CDR1 GTSNPN, CDR2 SVGIG (reference sequence). The CDR3 extends over 13 amino acids. V dropped 3 bases and J dropped 3 bases, with 9 bases sitting between them. The CDR3 DNA is TGTGCCTGGAGCCCCTTACTCTACAATGAGCAGTTCTTC. Translating gives CAWSPLLYNEQFF. Supplemented by reference TRBV30 and TRBJ2-1, the full variable domain reads SQTIHQWPATLVQPVGSPLSLECTVEGTSNPNLYWYRQAAGRGLQLLFYSVGIGQISSEVPQNLSASRPQDRQFILSSKKLLLSDSGFYLCAWSPLLYNEQFFGPGTRLTVL.

The chain uses TRBV10-3 and TRBJ2-1; D may match TRBD1 or TRBD2 (5 bases each). Between the trimmed V and J ends, which lost 2 bases and 0 bases, there was a span of 5 bases. The germline V gene has CDR1 ENHRY and CDR2 SYGVKD. The CDR3 sequence is 14 residues long. This chain's CDR3 is CAISEGTSYNEQFF. CDR3 DNA: TGTGCCATCAGTGAGGGGACCTCCTACAATGAGCAGTTCTTC.

The J gene is TRBJ1-1, the V gene TRBV4-2; 9 nucleotides line up with TRBD1. The trim removed 8 bases at V and 4 bases at J, leaving 11 bases unmatched. Germline CDR1 reads LGHNA; CDR2 reads YNFKEQ. CDR3 length: 15 residues. The CDR3 DNA reads as TGTGCCAGCCAACAGGGGGCGAAGGAAAGCACTGAAGCTTTCTTT. Amino acid sequence: CASQQGAKESTEAFF.

V and J are TRBV19 and TRBJ2-2; 8 nucleotides match TRBD2. V lost 7 bases to trimming and J lost 4 bases; unmatched junction nucleotides: 11. The CDR3 is made up of 16 amino acids. The V gene's germline CDR1 is LNHDA and CDR2 SQIVND (reference sequence). As DNA, the CDR3 is TGTGCCAGTAACTCCGCGGGGGGCGAAATCACCGGGGAGCTGTTTTTT. Translated, it gives CASNSAGGEITGELFF.

This clone was counted a few times. The V call is TRBV6-6, the J call TRBJ2-7, with 10 bases matching TRBD1. Unmatched junction bases numbered 5, after V lost 7 bases and J lost 2 bases. This CDR3 has 14 residues. Germline assignment: CDR1 MNHNY and CDR2 SVGAGI (reference sequence). CDR3 region: CASTPGQGAYEQYF. The CDR3 bases are TGTGCCAGCACCCCTGGACAGGGGGCCTACGAGCAGTACTTC.

There are a few counts of this clone. The chain combines TRBV9 with TRBJ1-6, with a weak D call TRBD1 (6 bases). V was trimmed by 2 bases and J by 6 bases, leaving 9 bases between them. Germline CDR1 reads SGDLS; CDR2 reads YYNGEE. This CDR3 spans 14 amino acids. In nucleotides, the CDR3 is TGTGCCAGCAGCGTTGACAGGCCTAATTCACCCCTCCACTTT. Protein: CASSVDRPNSPLHF.

A few counts support this clone. V and J are TRBV4-1 and TRBJ2-5; D possibly corresponds to TRBD2 (5 bases). Germline V gene sequence: CDR1 MGHRA, CDR2 YSYEKL. The V end lost 4 bases, the J end lost 5 bases, and 11 bases lay between the germline ends. The CDR3 consists of 13 residues. The CDR3 region is CASSLVPGETQYF. In DNA form, the CDR3 reads TGCGCCAGCAGCCTCGTCCCGGGGGAGACCCAGTACTTC.

The CDR3 bases are TGCGCCAGCAGCCAAAGACCCGGGGGTGGTCAGCCCCAGCATTTT. Translation: CASSQRPGGGQPQHF. The genes are TRBV4-1 and TRBJ1-5; D possibly corresponds to TRBD1 (5 bases). Trimming took 2 bases from V and 6 from J, leaving 14 bases between them. The CDR3 consists of 15 residues. Germline V CDR1 and CDR2: MGHRA, YSYEKL.

The rearrangement links TRBV5-1 to TRBJ2-5; TRBD1 agrees at 8 bases. Germline V gene data show CDR1 as SGHRS and CDR2 as YFSETQ. V gave up 4 bases and J gave up 5 bases; unmatched junction bases: 16. CDR3 size: 17 residues. CDR3 coding DNA: TGCGCCAGCAGCCCGATGACAGGGGTCGGTATTGGGGAGACCCAGTACTTC. Its protein is CASSPMTGVGIGETQYF. The variable domain in full, with the rest retrieved from reference TRBV5-1 and TRBJ2-5, is KAGVTQTPRYLIKTRGQQVTLSCSPISGHRSVSWYQQTPGQGLQFLFEYFSETQRNKGNFPGRFSGRQFSNSRSEMNVSTLELGDSALYLCASSPMTGVGIGETQYFGPGTRLLVL.